A selection of T cell receptor beta chains follows, all from one sample in a study of shared clonotypes between healthy human individuals. Here immunoSEQ multiplex PCR was the method, and the copy in TCRdb shows in-frame clones only, minus some. This sample has roughly 2,500,000 clones, with 93% found just once. The sample comprised naive CD4+ T cells from PBMCs. The receptors originated from a man younger than 35 in good health. Some clones in this sample may be carry-over from other donors' samples. Each CDR3 is given with its conserved first and last residue. Each record gives: D gene, J gene, V gene, CDR3 protein. A D gene is named only where the DNA matches it firmly.

NA TRBJ2-1 TRBV5-1 CASSPGVLAEVLHEQFF
NA TRBJ1-1 TRBV10-3 CAISESGGRTEAFF
NA TRBJ2-5 TRBV2 CASRYLGQETQYF
TRBD1 TRBJ1-2 TRBV5-1 CASSLDTGGNGYTF
TRBD1 TRBJ1-2 TRBV7-2 CASSLGRGTGGYYGYTF
TRBD1 TRBJ2-2 TRBV6-6 CATTDRPKTGELFF
TRBD1 TRBJ2-1 TRBV19 CASFLTGTGKFF
TRBD1 TRBJ2-1 TRBV27 CASRYTGAQYNEQFF
NA TRBJ2-3 TRBV6-5 CASRSGASPDTQYF
TRBD1 TRBJ1-4 TRBV28 CASSPRTGRSGKLFF
TRBD1 TRBJ1-3 TRBV27 CASSQHRGNGNTIYF
NA TRBJ1-4 TRBV9 CASSPTTFNEKLFF
NA TRBJ2-7 TRBV5-1 CASSLEGTNEPYEQYF